This T cell receptor (beta chain) was obtained from a study of regulatory T cells in long-lasting Graves disease. Study-wide points: Newly diagnosed Graves' patients had higher TCR diversity than persistent ones. When disease was persistent, TRBV28, TRBJ1-2 and TRBJ2-5 were the favored segments.

Library construction for TCR beta used iRepertoire HTBI primers and Arm-PCR of CDR3 regions. MiXCR, applied by TCRdb to the multiplex PCR reads, yields one record per CDR3 protein. The sample has approximately 380,000 distinct CDR3 sequences, under 25% seen once. This clonotype was counted at least ten times. Its antigen is not known. Documented time point: persistent/refractory GD, antithyroid drugs over 5 years with positive TRAb. From RNA extracted from PBMCs, the TCR library was made. The CDR3 is made up of 13 amino acids. CDR1 is MDHEN and CDR2 is SYDVKM in the germline V gene. Between the trimmed V and J ends, which lost 3 bases and 2 bases, there was a span of 8 bases.

The material sequenced was peripheral blood mononuclear cells (PBMCs), taken when the disease was refractory, from a patient treated with antithyroid drugs. The receptor's source is a female donor with Graves disease. The rearrangement joins TRBV28 to TRBJ2-7; D possibly corresponds to TRBD2 (5 bases). CDR3 sequence reads: CASSFGLPYEQYF. The DNA for the CDR3 is TGTGCCAGCAGTTTTGGACTGCCCTACGAGCAGTACTTC.